These 28 T cell receptor beta chains came from one sample sequenced in a study of blood T cell repertoires in COVID-19. Produced via immunoSEQ multiplex PCR; TCRdb's table is partial and in-frame only. The sample consists of 200,000 to 250,000 clones, 86% of them appearing once. The specimen sequenced was peripheral blood. All receptors come from a man aged 25 to 40 who had recovered from COVID-19.

The chain combines TRBV27 with TRBJ1-1; 8 nucleotides line up with TRBD1. CDR1 and CDR2 from the germline V gene are MNHEY and SMNVEV (reference sequence). The CDR3 consists of 13 residues. V gave up 4 bases and J gave up 5 bases; unmatched junction bases: 3. The CDR3 bases are TGTGCCAGCAGTTCTACAGGGGGAACTGAAGCTTTCTTT. Translating it yields CASSSTGGTEAFF.

The chain recombines TRBV19 with TRBJ2-7; TRBD1 agrees at 7 bases. The V gene end was trimmed by 5 bases and the J gene end by 1 base; junction bases not matched to a gene: 8. Germline V gene data show CDR1 as LNHDA and CDR2 as SQIVND (reference sequence). This CDR3 comprises 15 residues. The DNA of the CDR3 is TGTGCCAGTAGTTCCACAGGGGCAGGATCCTACGAGCAGTACTTC. It encodes CASSSTGAGSYEQYF.

The J gene is TRBJ1-3, the V gene TRBV30; no definite D call. The CDR3 is 14 amino acids. V lost 4 bases, J lost 3 bases, and 13 bases lay in between. Germline V gene sequence: CDR1 GTSNPN, CDR2 SVGIG (reference sequence). CDR3 loop: CAWNFATGGNTIYF. The CDR3 nucleotides are TGTGCCTGGAATTTTGCGACGGGTGGAAACACCATATATTTT.

CDR3 nucleotide sequence: TGCGCCAGCAGCCAAGTCGACAGAAATCAGCCCCAGCATTTT. Encoded protein: CASSQVDRNQPQHF. The chain employs TRBV4-1 and TRBJ1-5, with a weak D call TRBD1 (5 bases). This CDR3 region has 14 residues. CDR1 is MGHRA and CDR2 is YSYEKL in the germline V gene. Deletions cut 1 base from V and 4 bases from J, with 8 bases between.

V gene TRBV10-3 combines with J gene TRBJ2-5; 8 bases match TRBD2. The V segment lost 4 bases and the J segment 5 bases; nucleotides outside the gene matches: 9. The CDR3 loop spans 15 amino acids. Germline CDR1 reads ENHRY; CDR2 reads SYGVKD. This CDR3 reads CAISAPTSEPETQYF. For the CDR3, the DNA is TGTGCCATCAGTGCCCCGACTAGCGAACCCGAGACCCAGTACTTC.

This sequence joins TRBV19 and TRBJ2-5, with D hard to call. The germline CDR1 and CDR2 sequences are LNHDA and SQIVND (reference sequence). The CDR3 loop spans 13 amino acids. Trimming left V 2 bases short and J 3 bases short, with 7 bases between. The CDR3 protein is CASSINPEETQYF. DNA of the CDR3: TGTGCCAGTAGTATAAATCCAGAAGAGACCCAGTACTTC.

The rearrangement joins TRBV9 to TRBJ1-5; the D is unclear. V lost 0 bases and J 5 bases, leaving 9 bases between the germline ends. In germline, CDR1 is SGDLS, CDR2 YYNGEE. The CDR3 has 14 residues. The CDR3 DNA is TGTGCCAGCAGCGTAGGACCAGGCTATCAGCCCCAGCATTTT. This encodes CASSVGPGYQPQHF.

This clone was detected a few times. This chain links TRBV29-1 with TRBJ2-3; tentatively, D is TRBD2 (5 bases). Germline CDR1 SQVTM, CDR2 ANQGSEA. The CDR3 loop spans 14 amino acids. The V end was cut by 7 bases, the J end by 1 base, with 15 bases between. The CDR3 region has the DNA TGCAGCGCAGCAGAGGGTTGGCGCACAGATACGCAGTATTTT. Translating gives CSAAEGWRTDTQYF.

The CDR3 loop is CASSIRQASYEQYF. DNA of the CDR3: TGCGCCAGCAGTATAAGACAGGCCTCCTACGAGCAGTACTTC. The rearrangement uses TRBV5-1 and TRBJ2-7; the D gene is possibly TRBD1 (6 bases). Trimming took off 5 bases at V and 0 bases at J, with 12 bases between the two ends. The CDR3 is 14 residues long. CDR1 is SGHRS, CDR2 YFSETQ, per germline.

The chain combines TRBV4-3 with TRBJ1-4, with D possibly being TRBD1 (6 bases). CDR3 size: 14 residues. CDR1 and CDR2 (germline): LGHNA, YSLEER. Trimming took 9 bases from V and 4 from J, leaving 15 bases between them. The CDR3, as DNA: TGCGCCAGTCGAGGGACACCAGATAATGAAAAACTGTTTTTT. Amino acid sequence: CASRGTPDNEKLFF.

V usage is TRBV7-2 and J usage is TRBJ2-3; a possible D gene is TRBD2 (7 bases). The V gene's germline CDR1 is SGHTA and CDR2 FQGNSA. V lost 3 bases and J 0 bases, leaving 19 bases between the germline ends. The CDR3 has 18 residues. The CDR3: CASSLGGGRYSSTDTQYF. The CDR3 DNA reads as TGTGCCAGCAGCTTGGGCGGGGGCCGTTACTCTAGCACAGATACGCAGTATTTT.

The V gene is TRBV7-9, the J gene TRBJ2-7; TRBD2 agrees at 9 bases. Trimming cost V 4 bases and J 3 bases; bases outside gene matches: 4. Germline-derived CDR1 and CDR2 are SEHNR and FQNEAQ (reference sequence). The CDR3 spans 14 residues. CDR3 sequence reads: CASSSGLAYYEQYF. CDR3 coding DNA: TGTGCCAGCAGCTCGGGACTAGCCTACTACGAGCAGTACTTC.

This clone was counted between two and nine times. The gene calls are TRBV6-2 or TRBV6-3 and TRBJ2-7; possible D gene TRBD1, 5 bases. The CDR3 consists of 16 residues. Germline lookup yields CDR1 MNHEY and CDR2 SVGEGT. V dropped 2 bases and J dropped 0 bases, with 14 bases sitting between them. The DNA for the CDR3 is TGTGCCAGCAGTTACAGGCAGGGATACTACTCCTACGAGCAGTACTTC. Its protein is CASSYRQGYYSYEQYF.

The rearrangement uses TRBV27 and TRBJ2-2, with 7 bases aligning to TRBD1. The V gene end was trimmed by 6 bases and the J gene end by 3 bases; junction bases not matched to a gene: 16. The germline gives CDR1 MNHEY, CDR2 SMNVEV (reference sequence). This CDR3 has 18 amino acids. CDR3 in DNA: TGTGCCAGCAGCCGCCGAGGACAGGTTGCTGGGTACACCGGGGAGCTGTTTTTT. Translated, it gives CASSRRGQVAGYTGELFF.

This clone was found once. The chain couples TRBV28 to TRBJ1-2, with D hard to call. Between the trimmed V and J ends, which lost 4 bases and 4 bases, there was a span of 13 bases. The CDR3 has 14 amino acids. Germline CDR1 reads MDHEN; CDR2 reads SYDVKM. CDR3 in amino acids: CASSYSTVSYGYTF. In DNA form, the CDR3 reads TGTGCCAGCAGTTACTCTACAGTGAGCTATGGCTACACCTTC.

The chain carries TRBV7-2 and TRBJ2-7; TRBD1 might be the D (6 bases). The CDR3 has 14 amino acids. Trimming took 3 bases from V and 6 from J, leaving 15 bases between them. The germline V gene encodes CDR1 SGHTA and CDR2 FQGNSA. This chain's CDR3 is CASSLLRDIGEQYF. DNA of the CDR3: TGTGCCAGCAGCTTGCTCAGGGACATTGGCGAGCAGTACTTC.

In this sample, this clone turned up once. The chain links TRBV11-2 to TRBJ2-3, with unresolved D. The germline V and J ends were trimmed by 1 base and 2 bases, with 7 bases remaining between them. The length of the CDR3 is 14 residues. CDR1 is SGHAT and CDR2 is FQNNGV in the germline V gene. The CDR3 region has the DNA TGTGCCAGCAGCTTAGGCACTAACACAGATACGCAGTATTTT. The encoded protein is CASSLGTNTDTQYF.

V gene TRBV5-1 combines with J gene TRBJ2-7; TRBD1 aligns across 9 bases. This CDR3 is built from 14 residues. The germline gives CDR1 SGHRS, CDR2 YFSETQ. Unmatched junction bases numbered 2, after V lost 3 bases and J lost 1 base. The CDR3 coding sequence is TGCGCCAGCAGCTCGGGGACAGGGTCCTACGAGCAGTACTTC. This codes for CASSSGTGSYEQYF.

The J gene is TRBJ1-5, the V gene TRBV18, with 8 bases identical to TRBD1. The CDR3 is made up of 15 amino acids. Germline-derived CDR1 and CDR2 are KGHSH and LQKENI. The V and J ends lost 5 bases and 2 bases, in that order; junction bases with no gene match: 5. CDR3 amino acids: CASSTGQGGNQPQHF. The CDR3 region has the DNA TGTGCCAGCTCAACAGGACAGGGAGGCAATCAGCCCCAGCATTTT.

The J gene is TRBJ1-2, the V gene TRBV5-4; possibly TRBD1 for D (6 bases). Trimming took 6 bases from V and 4 from J, leaving 22 bases between them. The CDR3 runs 16 residues. Germline V gives CDR1 SGHNT, CDR2 YYREEE (reference sequence). CDR3 DNA: TGTGCCAGCAAACCTCCAGGCGGGGGGGCCTTCTATGGCTACACCTTC. It codes for CASKPPGGGAFYGYTF.

The table lists this clone with a count of one. V and J are TRBV5-1 and TRBJ1-2; D is possibly TRBD1 (5 bases). The V gene's germline CDR1 is SGHRS and CDR2 YFSETQ. The CDR3 contains 14 residues. Trimming took off 0 bases at V and 4 bases at J, with 10 bases between the two ends. CDR3 residues: CASSLAGGSYGYTF. The CDR3 coding sequence is TGCGCCAGCAGCTTGGCCGGGGGGAGCTATGGCTACACCTTC.

Only a few counts were recorded for this clone. The rearrangement joins TRBV12-3 or TRBV12-4 to TRBJ1-2; D is ambiguous. Trimming stripped 5 bases from V and 4 bases from J, with 11 bases between. CDR3 length: 13 amino acids. The CDR3 sequence is CASSPDITYGYTF. As DNA, the CDR3 is TGTGCCAGCAGTCCTGACATTACCTATGGCTACACCTTC.

The chain carries TRBV5-8 and TRBJ2-7, with D possibly TRBD2 on 5 matching bases. Per germline, CDR1 SGHTS and CDR2 YDEGEE. The V and J ends lost 4 bases and 5 bases respectively, with 13 bases between them. The CDR3 length is 13 residues. The chain's CDR3 is CASSPTDGNEQYF. In DNA, the CDR3 is TGTGCCAGCAGCCCAACGGACGGGAACGAGCAGTACTTC.

V usage is TRBV5-1 and J usage is TRBJ2-3; 9 positions match TRBD2. The junction had 3 bases not matched to a gene; V was cut back by 1 base and J by 3 bases. Germline lookup yields CDR1 SGHRS and CDR2 YFSETQ. The CDR3 is made up of 15 amino acids. The CDR3 loop reads CASSLTAGGTDTQYF. The CDR3 nucleotides are TGCGCCAGCAGCTTGACTGCGGGGGGGACAGATACGCAGTATTTT.

This chain uses TRBV19 with TRBJ2-3; 7 bases align to TRBD2. Trimming cost V 7 bases and J 5 bases; bases outside gene matches: 12. CDR1 and CDR2 from the germline V gene are LNHDA and SQIVND (reference sequence). The CDR3 contains 15 residues. The CDR3 loop reads CASKRVQRGKDTQYF. The CDR3 DNA is TGTGCCAGTAAAAGGGTCCAGCGGGGTAAAGATACGCAGTATTTT. The variable domain in full, completed from reference TRBV19 and TRBJ2-3, reads DGGITQSPKYLFRKEGQNVTLSCEQNLNHDAMYWYRQDPGQGLRLIYYSQIVNDFQKGDIAEGYSVSREKKESFPLTVTSAQKNPTAFYLCASKRVQRGKDTQYFGPGTRLTVL.

The rearrangement joins TRBV7-6 to TRBJ1-3; the match to TRBD1 covers 9 bases. Per the germline V gene, CDR1 is SGHVS and CDR2 is FNYEAQ. CDR3 length equals 16 residues. The J segment lost 2 bases and the V segment lost 5 bases, leaving 7 bases of the junction unmatched. The CDR3 sequence: CASSQGQGGAGNTIYF. For the CDR3, the DNA is TGTGCCAGCAGCCAGGGACAGGGAGGCGCTGGAAACACCATATATTTT.

The chain employs TRBV5-6 and TRBJ2-1; D may be TRBD1 (5 bases). Germline CDR1 is SGHDT and CDR2 is YYEEEE. This CDR3 region has 15 residues. Trimming took off 2 bases at V and 6 bases at J, with 15 bases between the two ends. In DNA form, the CDR3 reads TGTGCCAGCAGCTTCGGCAGGGCCCATATCAATGAGCAGTTCTTC. It translates to CASSFGRAHINEQFF.

This sequence joins TRBV2 and TRBJ2-7; D remains unclear. V was shortened by 7 bases and J by 2 bases, with 15 bases between the two germline ends. This CDR3 is built from 14 residues. Germline CDR1 reads SNHLY; CDR2 reads FYNNEI. The CDR3 coding sequence is TGTGCCAGCATCAAAGGTAACAGCCCCTACGAGCAGTACTTC. It codes for CASIKGNSPYEQYF. The entire variable domain, with the rest obtained from reference TRBV2 and TRBJ2-7, is as follows: EPEVTQTPSHQVTQMGQEVILRCVPISNHLYFYWYRQILGQKVEFLVSFYNNEISEKSEIFDDQFSVERPDGSNFTLKIRSTKLEDSAMYFCASIKGNSPYEQYFGPGTRLTVT.